The 24 T cell receptor beta chains below were found in one sample sequenced in a study of beta chain features in type 1 diabetes. Expressed TCRB transcripts were sequenced, since all the RNA that had been isolated was reverse transcribed. TCRdb's copy holds only in-frame clones and misses some; the assay was immunoSEQ multiplex PCR. The repertoire consists of hundreds of thousands of clones, with approximately 14% occurring once and the leading ten covering more than 0.025%. Sequencing was performed on naive CD4+ T cells from blood. Every receptor here comes from a woman aged 40 to 50 in good health.

This clone came up a few times. The rearrangement uses TRBV18 and TRBJ1-2; the D gene is possibly TRBD1 (6 bases). Trimming removed 4 bases from V and 6 bases from J, with 15 bases in between. Germline values: CDR1 KGHSH, CDR2 LQKENI. This CDR3 region has 14 residues. The CDR3 bases are TGTGCCAGCTCACGATCCGAGGGGGGGGATGGCTACACCTTC. It encodes CASSRSEGGDGYTF.

The chain is built from TRBV5-4 and TRBJ2-7, with TRBD1 matching 9 bases. Germline V CDR1 and CDR2: SGHNT, YYREEE (reference sequence). This CDR3 comprises 13 residues. The V segment lost 4 bases and the J segment 5 bases; nucleotides outside the gene matches: 4. In DNA form, the CDR3 reads TGTGCCAGCAGCCCGGGACAGGGTAACGAGCAGTACTTC. It specifies CASSPGQGNEQYF.

This clone was detected a few times. The J gene is TRBJ2-1, the V gene TRBV5-1, with a tentative D call TRBD2 (6 bases). The CDR3 runs 13 residues. Germline CDR1 and CDR2: SGHRS and YFSETQ. Trimming shortened V by 3 bases and J by 7 bases, and 11 bases separated the two germline ends. The DNA for the CDR3 is TGCGCCAGCAGCTCCCTACTAGCTAATGAGCAGTTCTTC. Translated, it gives CASSSLLANEQFF.

This clone was detected only a few times. V gene TRBV15 combines with J gene TRBJ2-1; a weak D match, TRBD2 (5 bases). Trimming removed 6 bases at V and 0 bases at J, with 12 bases between. CDR1 is LNHNV, CDR2 YYDKDF, per germline (reference sequence). The CDR3 runs 15 residues. The CDR3 is CATRASRGSYNEQFF. The CDR3 DNA reads as TGTGCCACCAGGGCTTCCCGGGGCTCCTACAATGAGCAGTTCTTC.

This chain links TRBV7-9 with TRBJ1-6; 7 bases line up with TRBD1. The CDR3 has 14 residues. Germline-derived CDR1 and CDR2 are SEHNR and FQNEAQ (reference sequence). With V trimmed by 8 bases and J by 10 bases, 11 bases remained unmatched. CDR3 loop: CASRLTGDQSPLHF. CDR3 sequence (DNA): TGTGCCAGCCGACTAACAGGGGACCAGTCACCCCTCCACTTT.

V gene TRBV5-4 combines with J gene TRBJ2-7; maybe TRBD1 (5 bases). From germline, CDR1 is SGHNT and CDR2 YYREEE (reference sequence). This CDR3 contains 15 residues. Trimming took off 4 bases at V and 0 bases at J, with 14 bases between the two ends. CDR3 sequence (DNA): TGTGCCAGCAGCCCCGACCCGACAGCCTCCTACGAGCAGTACTTC. It encodes CASSPDPTASYEQYF.

This clone was picked up a small number of times. The chain carries TRBV6-6 and TRBJ1-1, with D unresolved. V lost 7 bases, J lost 5 bases, and 14 bases lay in between. The CDR3 is 13 amino acids. Looked up from germline, CDR1 is MNHNY and CDR2 is SVGAGI (reference sequence). The CDR3 DNA follows: TGTGCCAGCAACGTCGTGGGAGGAACTGAAGCTTTCTTT. Its protein product is CASNVVGGTEAFF.

The V call is TRBV2, the J call TRBJ2-2, with 7 bases identical to TRBD1. Trimming removed 8 bases from V and 6 bases from J; junction bases left unmatched: 9. This CDR3 has 14 amino acids. CDR1 is SNHLY and CDR2 is FYNNEI in the germline V gene. CDR3 DNA: TGTGCCAGCGTACAGGGGCGCGGACCCGGGGAGCTGTTTTTT. Amino acids: CASVQGRGPGELFF.

This clone was counted between two and nine times. The J gene is TRBJ1-5, the V gene TRBV5-5; D is perhaps TRBD1 (6 bases). V lost 5 bases, J lost 2 bases, and 14 bases lay in between. The CDR3 is made up of 15 amino acids. Per germline, CDR1 SGHKS and CDR2 YYEKEE (reference sequence). The CDR3 loop reads CASSSEQGRNQPQHF. In DNA, the CDR3 is TGTGCCAGCAGTAGCGAACAGGGACGCAATCAGCCCCAGCATTTT.

This clone has more than one count but fewer than ten. The chain has TRBV7-6 and TRBJ2-7, with 7 bases matching TRBD1. The V and J ends lost 0 bases and 3 bases, in that order; junction bases with no gene match: 5. The CDR3 spans 15 residues. Germline values: CDR1 SGHVS, CDR2 FNYEAQ. The CDR3 region has the DNA TGTGCCAGCAGCTTAGCCGGGGACAGAAACTACGAGCAGTACTTC. Protein product: CASSLAGDRNYEQYF.

There are a few counts of this clone. The CDR3 DNA reads as TGCGCCAGCAGCCAACAGGGTCCCTCCTACGAGCAGTACTTC. It encodes CASSQQGPSYEQYF. The chain employs TRBV5-1 and TRBJ2-7; possibly TRBD1 for D (6 bases). Germline lookup yields CDR1 SGHRS and CDR2 YFSETQ. The CDR3 is made up of 14 amino acids. Trimming removed 4 bases at V and 0 bases at J, with 11 bases between.

The CDR3, as DNA: TGTGCCAGTAGCGCCAGGGGCTACGAGCAGTACTTC. Its protein is CASSARGYEQYF. This rearrangement joins TRBV19 to TRBJ2-7, with D possibly matching TRBD1 (6 bases). CDR3 length: 12 amino acids. Per the germline V gene, CDR1 is LNHDA and CDR2 is SQIVND (reference sequence). V was pared by 6 bases and J by 3 bases, with 9 bases between.

The chain is built from TRBV29-1 and TRBJ2-1; D ambiguous. Per the germline V gene, CDR1 is SQVTM and CDR2 is ANQGSEA. This CDR3 has 11 amino acids. V lost 1 base to trimming and J lost 8 bases, with 6 bases between them. The CDR3 region has the DNA TGCAGCGTTGAAGGTATAGATGAGCAGTTCTTC. This sequence encodes CSVEGIDEQFF.

This rearrangement joins TRBV5-4 to TRBJ2-7; TRBD2 aligns across 13 bases. CDR3 length: 19 residues. The germline CDR1 and CDR2 sequences are SGHNT and YYREEE (reference sequence). Trimming took 2 bases from V and 0 from J; bases not matched to a gene: 11. The CDR3 DNA follows: TGTGCCAGCAGCTTTTTCCGACTAGCGGGGGGCCCAGGCTCCTACGAGCAGTACTTC. This gives the protein CASSFFRLAGGPGSYEQYF.

This rearrangement joins TRBV6-5 to TRBJ2-3, with D possibly TRBD1 on 6 matching bases. Per the germline V gene, CDR1 is MNHEY and CDR2 is SVGAGI. The V end lost 4 bases, the J end lost 1 base, and 12 bases lay between the germline ends. The CDR3 loop spans 15 amino acids. The CDR3 DNA reads as TGTGCCAGCAGTTCGCCACAGGGTGGCACAGATACGCAGTATTTT. It translates to CASSSPQGGTDTQYF.

This clone was found a few times. V gene TRBV5-4 combines with J gene TRBJ2-2; perhaps TRBD2 as D (6 bases). Germline loops: CDR1 SGHNT, CDR2 YYREEE (reference sequence). This CDR3 has 16 residues. Trimming pared 4 bases from V and 3 bases from J, leaving 16 bases between. CDR3 in amino acids: CASSGGGTGDTGELFF. CDR3 in DNA: TGTGCCAGCAGCGGTGGTGGGACGGGAGACACCGGGGAGCTGTTTTTT. The full variable domain, with the rest looked up from reference TRBV5-4 and TRBJ2-2, is ETGVTQSPTHLIKTRGQQVTLRCSSQSGHNTVSWYQQALGQGPQFIFQYYREEENGRGNFPPRFSGLQFPNYSSELNVNALELDDSALYLCASSGGGTGDTGELFFGEGSRLTVL.

This clone was observed a handful of times. The chain links TRBV7-2 to TRBJ1-2; D unclear. The CDR3 loop spans 13 amino acids. Germline V gives CDR1 SGHTA, CDR2 FQGNSA. Between the trimmed V and J ends, which lost 3 bases and 4 bases, there was a span of 9 bases. The CDR3 sequence is CASSFNRFYGYTF. The CDR3 bases are TGTGCCAGCAGCTTTAACAGATTCTATGGCTACACCTTC.

This clone was seen a handful of times. The chain uses TRBV7-6 and TRBJ2-1; 8 bases are shared with TRBD2. In germline, CDR1 is SGHVS, CDR2 FNYEAQ. V gave up 4 bases and J gave up 0 bases; unmatched junction bases: 8. The CDR3 covers 17 residues. The chain's CDR3 is CASSSRGAGDSYNEQFF. CDR3 DNA: TGTGCCAGCAGCTCTAGGGGAGCGGGGGACTCCTACAATGAGCAGTTCTTC.

This clone was observed a handful of times. V is TRBV19 and J is TRBJ2-7; 8 bases are shared with TRBD2. V trimming: 3 bases; J trimming: 2 bases; junction bases outside the gene matches: 9. Germline V lookup: CDR1 LNHDA, CDR2 SQIVND (reference sequence). This CDR3 comprises 16 residues. CDR3 in DNA: TGTGCCAGTAGTATGACGGCGGCGGGGGGTCCCTACGAGCAGTACTTC. Translating it yields CASSMTAAGGPYEQYF.

This chain links TRBV11-2 with TRBJ2-1, with 8 bases that match TRBD1. The CDR3 runs to 14 residues. Germline CDR1 is SGHAT and CDR2 is FQNNGV. Trimming cost V 7 bases and J 3 bases; bases outside gene matches: 5. CDR3 sequence: CASKRDRGYNEQFF. CDR3 in DNA: TGTGCCAGCAAACGAGACAGGGGCTACAATGAGCAGTTCTTC. Using reference TRBV11-2 and TRBJ2-1 for the parts outside the CDR3, the full variable domain is EAGVAQSPRYKIIEKRQSVAFWCNPISGHATLYWYQQILGQGPKLLIQFQNNGVVDDSQLPKDRFSAERLKGVDSTLKIQPAKLEDSAVYLCASKRDRGYNEQFFGPGTRLTVL.

The V and J genes are TRBV27 and TRBJ2-1, with D perhaps matching TRBD2 (5 bases). The length of the CDR3 is 13 residues. From germline, CDR1 is MNHEY and CDR2 SMNVEV (reference sequence). Trimming cost V 4 bases and J 9 bases, with 13 bases left between them. The CDR3 DNA follows: TGTGCCAGCAGTTACCCCCTAGCTGGTGAGCAGTTCTTC. It specifies CASSYPLAGEQFF.

The CDR3, as DNA: TGTGCCAGCAGCCAAGGGGACAGGGGGAAACAAGAGACCCAGTACTTC. It translates to CASSQGDRGKQETQYF. The gene calls are TRBV14 and TRBJ2-5; 11 positions agree with TRBD1. The CDR3 totals 16 residues. V gave up 1 base and J gave up 2 bases; unmatched junction bases: 3. Germline V gene sequence: CDR1 SGHDN, CDR2 FVKESK.

This clone was counted only a few times. This sequence joins TRBV5-1 and TRBJ2-5; 9 nucleotides agree with TRBD2. V lost 2 bases and J lost 2; bases outside the gene matches: 16. The CDR3 sequence is 19 residues long. Germline V gives CDR1 SGHRS, CDR2 YFSETQ. The DNA for the CDR3 is TGCGCCAGCAGCTTTCGGGTAGCGGGGGCCAGAGGGGGACAAGAGACCCAGTACTTC. Translated: CASSFRVAGARGGQETQYF.

This sequence joins TRBV7-2 and TRBJ2-3; 10 bases line up with TRBD2. CDR1 is SGHTA and CDR2 is FQGNSA in the germline V gene. The CDR3 consists of 16 residues. V shed 4 bases, J shed 9 bases, and the junction held 13 bases outside the gene matches. The CDR3 sequence is CASSSLAGARGGTQYF. Written as DNA, the CDR3 is TGTGCCAGCAGCTCCCTAGCGGGGGCCCGGGGGGGCACGCAGTATTTT.